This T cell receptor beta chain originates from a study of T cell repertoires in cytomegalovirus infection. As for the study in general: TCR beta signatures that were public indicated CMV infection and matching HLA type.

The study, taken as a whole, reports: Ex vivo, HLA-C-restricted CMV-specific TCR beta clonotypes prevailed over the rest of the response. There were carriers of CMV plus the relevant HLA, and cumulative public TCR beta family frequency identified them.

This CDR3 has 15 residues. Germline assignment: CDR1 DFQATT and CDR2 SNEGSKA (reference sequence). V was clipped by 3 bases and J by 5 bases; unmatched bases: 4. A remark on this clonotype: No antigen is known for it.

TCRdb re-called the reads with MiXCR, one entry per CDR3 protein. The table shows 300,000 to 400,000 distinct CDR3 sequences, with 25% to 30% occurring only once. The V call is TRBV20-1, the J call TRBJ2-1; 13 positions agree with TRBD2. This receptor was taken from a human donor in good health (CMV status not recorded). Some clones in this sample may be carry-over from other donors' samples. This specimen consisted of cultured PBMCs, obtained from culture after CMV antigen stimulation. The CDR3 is CSASLTSGGDNEQFF. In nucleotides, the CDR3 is TGCAGTGCTAGCTTAACTAGCGGGGGGGACAATGAGCAGTTCTTC.